Following are 30 T cell receptor beta chains from one sample sequenced in a study of identical twins. Each CDR3 protein gets one entry after TCRdb re-called the 5' RACE reads with MiXCR. The data hold 750,000 to 950,000 distinct CDR3 sequences, with around an eighth observed a single time. The same data also contributed to another study, on yellow fever vaccine responses in identical twins.

The specimen sequenced was PBMCs. Every receptor here comes from a woman aged 18-29 years in good health.

This clonotype was counted between two and nine times. V usage is TRBV5-5 and J usage is TRBJ2-7; D may be TRBD2 (5 bases). Germline-derived CDR1 and CDR2 are SGHKS and YYEKEE (reference sequence). The CDR3 has 15 amino acids. The germline V and J ends were trimmed by 5 bases and 2 bases, with 17 bases remaining between them. CDR3 protein: CASRVSLAAPYEQYF. The CDR3 DNA reads as TGTGCCAGCAGGGTGAGCCTAGCAGCTCCCTACGAGCAGTACTTC.

This clonotype was seen only a few times. V gene TRBV20-1 combines with J gene TRBJ2-5; no clear D. CDR1 and CDR2 from the germline V gene are DFQATT and SNEGSKA (reference sequence). V was shortened by 5 bases and J by 2 bases, with 12 bases between the two germline ends. This CDR3 is built from 13 residues. The CDR3 sequence: CSAGQATQETQYF. In DNA, the CDR3 is TGCAGTGCTGGTCAAGCGACACAAGAGACCCAGTACTTC.

This rearrangement joins TRBV12-3 or TRBV12-4 to TRBJ2-3; 7 bases fit TRBD2. This CDR3 region has 14 residues. Trimming removed 6 bases from V and 0 bases from J; junction bases left unmatched: 3. DNA of the CDR3: TGTGCCAGCAGCGGACTAGTTAGCACAGATACGCAGTATTTT. It is translated as CASSGLVSTDTQYF.

This chain connects TRBV7-8 to TRBJ2-7; TRBD2 aligns across 8 bases. CDR1 is SGHVS, CDR2 FQNEAQ, per germline. After removal of 1 base from V and 5 bases from J, the junction contained 10 bases not matched to a gene. CDR3 length equals 16 residues. In DNA, the CDR3 is TGTGCCAGCAGCTTAGGTAGACGGGAGGGCCCCCACGAGCAGTACTTC. It translates to CASSLGRREGPHEQYF.

The table lists this clonotype with a few counts. The chain is built from TRBV20-1 and TRBJ2-1, with 7 positions matching TRBD2. Germline CDR1 and CDR2: DFQATT and SNEGSKA (reference sequence). V lost 3 bases and J lost 10; bases outside the gene matches: 9. The CDR3 runs 13 residues. CDR3 in amino acids: CSASSRGVGEQFF. The CDR3 DNA follows: TGCAGTGCTAGTAGCCGGGGGGTCGGGGAGCAGTTCTTC.

The V and J genes are TRBV7-8 and TRBJ2-7, with 9 nucleotides matching TRBD1. Germline assignment: CDR1 SGHVS and CDR2 FQNEAQ. V lost 3 bases and J lost 0; bases outside the gene matches: 6. This CDR3 has 16 residues. CDR3 nucleotide sequence: TGTGCCAGCAGCTTCTTCGGGACAGGGAGCTCCTACGAGCAGTACGTC. Translating it yields CASSFFGTGSSYEQYV.

This clonotype has more than one count but fewer than ten. V usage is TRBV29-1 and J usage is TRBJ1-1; TRBD1 agrees at 8 bases. The trim removed 1 base at V and 2 bases at J, leaving 3 bases unmatched. The CDR3 is 14 residues long. CDR1 SQVTM and CDR2 ANQGSEA come from the germline V gene. DNA for the CDR3: TGCAGCGTTGAAGCGACAGGGGCAAACACTGAAGCTTTCTTT. Amino acid sequence: CSVEATGANTEAFF.

This sequence joins TRBV20-1 and TRBJ2-3; 8 positions match TRBD2. Germline V gene lookup returns CDR1 DFQATT and CDR2 SNEGSKA (reference sequence). V dropped 0 bases and J dropped 4; count of bases not matched to a gene: 9. This CDR3 has 16 residues. The CDR3 sequence: CSARERAGEEADTQYF. DNA for the CDR3: TGCAGTGCTAGAGAGCGAGCGGGAGAAGAGGCAGATACGCAGTATTTT.

The chain carries TRBV2 and TRBJ1-1; 7 positions agree with TRBD1. CDR1 and CDR2 (germline): SNHLY, FYNNEI. The V and J ends lost 6 bases and 5 bases, in that order; junction bases with no gene match: 6. There are 13 residues in the CDR3. Here the CDR3 DNA reads TGTGCCAGCAGCGAGGGGGCATGGACTGAAGCTTTCTTT. Its translation: CASSEGAWTEAFF.

This clonotype was detected only a few times. The chain has TRBV20-1 and TRBJ2-7; D could derive from TRBD1 or TRBD2 (5 bases each). This CDR3 is built from 12 residues. The V gene's germline CDR1 is DFQATT and CDR2 SNEGSKA (reference sequence). Between the trimmed V and J ends, which lost 3 bases and 2 bases, there was a span of 8 bases. The CDR3 DNA reads as TGCAGTGCTAGTAAGGGACCCTACGAGCAGTACTTC. Translating gives CSASKGPYEQYF.

CDR3 region: CSAVAESSYEQYF. The CDR3 coding sequence is TGCAGCGCGGTGGCGGAGAGCTCCTACGAGCAGTACTTC. The chain links TRBV20-1 to TRBJ2-7, with unresolved D. The CDR3 has 13 amino acids. Germline V CDR1 and CDR2: DFQATT, SNEGSKA (reference sequence).

The chain has TRBV5-1 and TRBJ2-2; the D call may be TRBD1 or TRBD2 (5 bases each). Trimming took 3 bases from V and 4 from J, leaving 19 bases between them. The germline gives CDR1 SGHRS, CDR2 YFSETQ. There are 17 residues in the CDR3. The CDR3 here is CASSWWVVSGTTGELFF. The CDR3 DNA follows: TGCGCCAGCAGCTGGTGGGTCGTTTCCGGGACCACCGGGGAGCTGTTTTTT. The entire variable domain, with the rest obtained from reference TRBV5-1 and TRBJ2-2, is as follows: KAGVTQTPRYLIKTRGQQVTLSCSPISGHRSVSWYQQTPGQGLQFLFEYFSETQRNKGNFPGRFSGRQFSNSRSEMNVSTLELGDSALYLCASSWWVVSGTTGELFFGEGSRLTVL.

This clonotype appeared a few times. V gene TRBV20-1 combines with J gene TRBJ2-2; D ambiguous. The V end lost 1 base, the J end lost 7 bases, and 16 bases lay between the germline ends. The germline CDR1 and CDR2 sequences are DFQATT and SNEGSKA (reference sequence). This CDR3 has 15 residues. The CDR3 region has the DNA TGCAGTGCTAGAGCCCCTTCGGGTTGGTTCGGGGAGCTGTTTTTT. Translating it yields CSARAPSGWFGELFF.

This clonotype was detected a few times. The gene calls are TRBV24-1 and TRBJ2-3; 11 bases fit TRBD2. Germline values: CDR1 KGHDR, CDR2 SFDVKD. J gave up 5 bases and V 4 bases, and 4 bases lay outside the gene matches. The length of the CDR3 is 15 residues. CDR3 protein: CATSDSGTSGDTQYF. CDR3 in DNA: TGTGCCACCAGTGACTCCGGGACTAGCGGAGATACGCAGTATTTT.

This clonotype was seen only a few times. CDR3 bases: TGCAGTGTTGGGGGAGATGCTGGAACTAATGAAAAACTGTTTTTT. It yields the protein CSVGGDAGTNEKLFF. This chain uses TRBV20-1 with TRBJ1-4; a possible D gene is TRBD1 (5 bases). Germline assignment: CDR1 DFQATT and CDR2 SNEGSKA (reference sequence). Trimming stripped 7 bases from V and 1 base from J, with 16 bases between. This CDR3 region has 15 residues.

This clonotype was counted many times. CDR3 in DNA: TGTGCCAGCTCCCCAGGGGGTTACGAGCAGTACGTC. This translates into CASSPGGYEQYV. The rearrangement joins TRBV18 to TRBJ2-7, with TRBD1 matching 7 bases. V shed 6 bases, J shed 4 bases, and the junction held 3 bases outside the gene matches. The germline V gene has CDR1 KGHSH and CDR2 LQKENI. The CDR3 contains 12 residues.

The J gene is TRBJ1-6, the V gene TRBV25-1, with 11 bases that match TRBD1. The CDR3 has 15 amino acids. Germline V gives CDR1 MGHDK, CDR2 SYGVNS. V was clipped by 8 bases and J by 9 bases; unmatched bases: 9. As DNA, the CDR3 is TGTGCCAGCTCCGCTCCCGGGACAGGGGGTTCACCCCTCCACTTT. Its protein is CASSAPGTGGSPLHF. Full variable domain (missing parts from reference TRBV25-1 and TRBJ1-6): EADIYQTPRYLVIGTGKKITLECSQTMGHDKMYWYQQDPGMELHLIHYSYGVNSTEKGDLSSESTVSRIRTEHFPLTLESARPSHTSQYLCASSAPGTGGSPLHFGNGTRLTVT.

At least ten counts were recorded for this clonotype. This rearrangement joins TRBV28 to TRBJ2-1; TRBD2 agrees at 7 bases. CDR3 length equals 15 residues. Germline V gives CDR1 MDHEN, CDR2 SYDVKM. V dropped 6 bases and J dropped 7; count of bases not matched to a gene: 12. In nucleotides, the CDR3 is TGTGCCAGCAGCGGCTTGGCGGGAGTGGGAAATGAGCAGTTCTTC. Protein sequence: CASSGLAGVGNEQFF.

CDR3 sequence reads: CASSGISGWEQGNEQFF. The CDR3 coding sequence is TGTGCCAGCAGTGGAATATCCGGGTGGGAACAGGGCAATGAGCAGTTCTTC. The chain joins TRBV6-1 to TRBJ2-1; maybe TRBD1 (6 bases). The ends were cut back, 4 bases at V and 6 bases at J, with 22 bases in the middle. Germline V gene lookup returns CDR1 MNHNS and CDR2 SASEGT. The CDR3 extends over 17 amino acids.

This clonotype was detected a few times. The chain joins TRBV6-4 to TRBJ2-6, with D possibly being TRBD1 (5 bases). Germline values: CDR1 MRHNA, CDR2 SNTAGT. V was cut by 3 bases and J by 5 bases, with 8 bases left in between. There are 14 residues in the CDR3. Written as DNA, the CDR3 is TGTGCCAGCAGTGAGCAGGGCCGGGCCAACGTCCTGACTTTC. Residues: CASSEQGRANVLTF.

The rearrangement uses TRBV6-1 and TRBJ2-6; the D is unclear. Germline CDR1 MNHNS, CDR2 SASEGT. The V end was cut by 3 bases, the J end by 6 bases, with 9 bases between. CDR3 length: 14 residues. CDR3 residues: CASSDRVQANVLTF. The CDR3, as DNA: TGTGCCAGCAGTGATAGGGTCCAGGCCAACGTCCTGACTTTC.

This clonotype was detected a few times. V usage is TRBV7-7 and J usage is TRBJ2-5, with D possibly being TRBD2 (5 bases). The germline CDR1 and CDR2 sequences are SSHAT and FNYEAQ (reference sequence). Trimming shortened V by 4 bases and J by 4 bases, and 10 bases separated the two germline ends. The CDR3 runs 13 residues. The CDR3 reads CASSYGNGETQYF. The CDR3 DNA follows: TGTGCCAGCAGCTACGGGAACGGAGAGACCCAGTACTTC.

This clonotype was counted only a few times. This rearrangement joins TRBV12-5 to TRBJ2-7; 9 bases fit TRBD2. The CDR3 is 19 amino acids. Trimming removed 2 bases from V and 4 bases from J; junction bases left unmatched: 18. Germline V lookup: CDR1 LGHNT, CDR2 FRNRAP. For the CDR3, the DNA is TGTGCTAGTGGTTTGATCTCGCGGGAGGGATCGGGGGAATGGTACGAGCAGTACTTC. Its translation: CASGLISREGSGEWYEQYF.

This clonotype was counted many times. The chain combines TRBV25-1 with TRBJ2-3; 12 bases fit TRBD2. Germline V gene lookup returns CDR1 MGHDK and CDR2 SYGVNS. V lost 6 bases and J lost 4; bases outside the gene matches: 8. The CDR3 contains 16 residues. The DNA for the CDR3 is TGTGCCAGCAGCCGACTAGCGGGGGACGGATCAGATACGCAGTATTTT. This gives the protein CASSRLAGDGSDTQYF.

Only a few counts were recorded for this clonotype. This chain links TRBV6-1 with TRBJ2-3; 12 positions match TRBD2. This CDR3 is built from 16 residues. V lost 6 bases to trimming and J lost 3 bases; unmatched junction nucleotides: 7. Germline CDR1 and CDR2: MNHNS and SASEGT. The CDR3 bases are TGTGCCAGCAGCCTACCAACTAGCGGGGGGACAGATACGCAGTATTTT. Protein sequence: CASSLPTSGGTDTQYF.

This sequence joins TRBV5-1 and TRBJ1-5; the match to TRBD1 covers 9 bases. V dropped 2 bases and J dropped 0; count of bases not matched to a gene: 6. Germline values: CDR1 SGHRS, CDR2 YFSETQ. The CDR3 sequence is 17 residues long. The CDR3 sequence is CASSFHPQGASNQPQHF. DNA of the CDR3: TGCGCCAGCAGCTTTCACCCACAGGGGGCTAGCAATCAGCCCCAGCATTTT.

The chain is built from TRBV19 and TRBJ1-3; D ambiguous. The CDR3 runs to 12 residues. The ends were cut back, 3 bases at V and 4 bases at J, with 4 bases in the middle. Germline CDR1 reads LNHDA; CDR2 reads SQIVND (reference sequence). The CDR3 coding sequence is TGTGCCAGTAGTATTAGGGGAAACACCATATATTTT. Residues: CASSIRGNTIYF.

This clonotype was counted at least ten times. The chain is built from TRBV12-3 or TRBV12-4 and TRBJ2-3, with 7 positions matching TRBD2. V shed 6 bases, J shed 4 bases, and the junction held 10 bases outside the gene matches. The CDR3 runs to 15 residues. The DNA for the CDR3 is TGTGCCAGCAGGTCACTAGCGCGCACACCAGATACGCAGTATTTT. Amino acids: CASRSLARTPDTQYF.

The chain uses TRBV6-5 and TRBJ1-6, with no clear D. Trimming cost V 0 bases and J 7 bases, with 16 bases left between them. Germline V gene lookup returns CDR1 MNHEY and CDR2 SVGAGI. The CDR3 runs 17 residues. The CDR3 protein is CASSYSFTGPGNSPLHF. CDR3 nucleotides: TGTGCCAGCAGTTACTCATTCACGGGTCCTGGGAATTCACCCCTCCACTTT.

This clonotype was seen at least ten times. The chain has TRBV12-3 or TRBV12-4 and TRBJ2-1, with 8 bases lining up with TRBD2. The junction had 8 bases not matched to a gene; V was cut back by 2 bases and J by 8 bases. CDR3 length equals 15 residues. The CDR3 spells CASSLSGGLSDEQFF. CDR3 sequence (DNA): TGTGCCAGCAGTTTAAGCGGGGGCCTCTCGGATGAGCAGTTCTTC.